Shown below are 28 T cell receptor beta chains from a single sample sequenced in a study of T cells in Graves' hyperthyroidism and ophthalmopathy. The TCR beta CDR3 regions underwent amplification using RNA transcripts as the source. During a first-round RT-PCR of the TCR CDR3, the HTBI primer set was used. MiXCR, applied by TCRdb to the multiplex PCR reads, yields one record per CDR3 protein. The table shows approximately 400,000 distinct CDR3 sequences, with around a quarter occurring only once. Sequences were obtained from blood. The receptors originated from a man aged 50-59 years with Graves' hyperthyroidism.

The chain has TRBV28 and TRBJ1-1, with D tentatively TRBD1 (6 bases). The germline gives CDR1 MDHEN, CDR2 SYDVKM. The CDR3 length is 15 residues. V was pared by 1 base and J by 5 bases, with 14 bases between. DNA of the CDR3: TGTGCCAGCAGTTTATTGGGGGCATTCGGTACTGAAGCTTTCTTT. Its translation is CASSLLGAFGTEAFF.

There are a few counts of this clonotype. The rearrangement uses TRBV3-1 and TRBJ1-4; a weak D match, TRBD1 (5 bases). The CDR3 loop spans 14 amino acids. The V gene lost 2 bases and the J gene lost 10 bases, with 14 bases spanning the gap. The germline V gene has CDR1 LGHDT and CDR2 YNNKEL (reference sequence). CDR3 DNA: TGTGCCAGCAGCCAAAAAGGGACGGGTGGAAAACTGTTTTTT. Protein sequence: CASSQKGTGGKLFF.

In its sample, this clonotype was seen once. This chain uses TRBV29-1 with TRBJ2-7; D gene uncertain. Trimming cost V 4 bases and J 2 bases, with 9 bases left between them. CDR3 size: 12 residues. CDR1 and CDR2 from the germline V gene are SQVTM and ANQGSEA. The CDR3 DNA sequence: TGCAGCGTTGGAGTCAGTACCTACGAGCAGTACTTC. Residues: CSVGVSTYEQYF.

The chain couples TRBV12-5 to TRBJ2-2, with D possibly TRBD2 on 7 matching bases. Trimming removed 7 bases at V and 3 bases at J, with 12 bases between. CDR1 is LGHNT, CDR2 FRNRAP, per germline. This CDR3 is built from 14 residues. CDR3 bases: TGTGCTAGTGTGAGGGAGGGGGACACCGGGGAGCTGTTTTTT. Amino acid sequence: CASVREGDTGELFF.

V and J are TRBV9 and TRBJ2-1; TRBD2 aligns across 7 bases. Germline V lookup: CDR1 SGDLS, CDR2 YYNGEE. This CDR3 is built from 14 residues. The V and J ends lost 0 bases and 13 bases, in that order; junction bases with no gene match: 10. The DNA of the CDR3 is TGTGCCAGCAGCGTAGGTAGTGGTGGGGGGGGACAGTTCTTC. It is translated as CASSVGSGGGGQFF.

As concerns this clonotype: The junction does not match germline at one end; this may be a read error. V gene TRBV27 combines with J gene TRBJ2-3, with D tentatively TRBD2 (5 bases). Germline values: CDR1 MNHEY, CDR2 SMNVEV (reference sequence). This CDR3 region has 15 residues. CDR3 in DNA: TGTGCCACCAGTGAACGACGGACTGGCACAGATACGCAGTATTTT. This encodes CATSERRTGTDTQYF.

A note on this clonotype: Relative to the germline gene, one junction end is altered; a read error may explain this. The chain is built from TRBV7-7 and TRBJ1-1; 10 nucleotides match TRBD1. There are 16 residues in the CDR3. Germline V CDR1 and CDR2: SSHAT, FNYEAQ (reference sequence). The CDR3 region has the DNA TGTGCTAGCAGCCTCACCCAGATGGACAGGGGGATTGAAGCTTTCTTT. Translated, it gives CASSLTQMDRGIEAFF.

This clonotype has just a few counts. This chain uses TRBV5-1 with TRBJ2-3; no clear D gene. Germline-derived CDR1 and CDR2 are SGHRS and YFSETQ. V dropped 4 bases and J dropped 3 bases, with 15 bases sitting between them. The CDR3 is made up of 15 amino acids. CDR3 amino acids: CASSLGSLGTDTQYF. As DNA, the CDR3 is TGCGCCAGCAGCCTGGGCTCCCTCGGTACAGATACGCAGTATTTT.

This clonotype was seen repeatedly, ten times or more. The chain recombines TRBV6-1 with TRBJ2-5, with TRBD1 matching 12 bases. The CDR3 totals 15 residues. The germline gives CDR1 MNHNS, CDR2 SASEGT. With 6 bases clipped from V and 5 bases from J, the junction kept 7 bases outside the gene matches. The CDR3 protein is CASSAGTGGAETQYF. CDR3 DNA: TGTGCCAGCAGCGCCGGGACAGGGGGCGCCGAGACCCAGTACTTC.

This chain links TRBV19 with TRBJ2-1; 10 bases align to TRBD2. Germline V lookup: CDR1 LNHDA, CDR2 SQIVND (reference sequence). The CDR3 length is 14 residues. V lost 7 bases and J lost 3; bases outside the gene matches: 3. In DNA, the CDR3 is TGTGCCAGTACCATAGCGGGAGGCTACAATGAGCAGTTCTTC. Translation gives CASTIAGGYNEQFF.

The gene calls are TRBV18 and TRBJ2-7; TRBD2 might be the D (6 bases). Germline V gene data show CDR1 as KGHSH and CDR2 as LQKENI. V lost 2 bases and J 3 bases, leaving 14 bases between the germline ends. The CDR3 contains 15 residues. CDR3 protein: CASSPGAAGNYEQYF. CDR3 bases: TGTGCCAGCTCACCAGGGGCGGCGGGGAACTACGAGCAGTACTTC.

The V call is TRBV7-3, the J call TRBJ2-1; D is undetermined. Germline V gene lookup returns CDR1 SGHTA and CDR2 FQGTGA. The CDR3 is 12 residues long. The V end lost 0 bases, the J end lost 10 bases, and 7 bases lay between the germline ends. CDR3 nucleotide sequence: TGTGCCAGCAGCTTAACAGGAGAGGAGCAGTTCTTC. Protein product: CASSLTGEEQFF.

V is TRBV20-1 and J is TRBJ1-1; D gene ambiguous. This CDR3 region has 13 residues. V shed 2 bases and J shed 7 bases, with 14 bases lying between them. Germline CDR1 reads DFQATT; CDR2 reads SNEGSKA (reference sequence). The CDR3 sequence is CSARTTGSYEAFF. The CDR3 nucleotides read TGCAGTGCTAGAACCACGGGATCGTATGAAGCTTTCTTT.

This clonotype was recorded many times. J is TRBJ2-7 and V is TRBV11-2, with 14 positions matching TRBD2. V lost 1 base, J lost 5 bases, and 7 bases stayed unmatched. There are 17 residues in the CDR3. Germline-derived CDR1 and CDR2 are SGHAT and FQNNGV. CDR3 DNA sequence: TGTGCCAGCAGCTTAGGAGTGGGGACTAGCGGGAGAAACGAGCAGTACTTC. Translation gives CASSLGVGTSGRNEQYF.

This clonotype was recorded many times. The rearrangement uses TRBV28 and TRBJ1-1; D unclear. The CDR3 runs to 13 residues. V shed 8 bases and J shed 0 bases, with 10 bases lying between them. Germline V CDR1 and CDR2: MDHEN, SYDVKM. The CDR3 loop is CASSGNMNTEAFF. The DNA of the CDR3 is TGTGCCAGCTCCGGCAACATGAACACTGAAGCTTTCTTT.

This clonotype has a count of ten or more. This sequence joins TRBV6-1 and TRBJ2-1; D is possibly TRBD1 or TRBD2 (5 bases each). This CDR3 is 13 amino acids long. V was clipped by 5 bases and J by 4 bases, with 9 bases between them. Germline CDR1 MNHNS, CDR2 SASEGT. The CDR3 DNA follows: TGTGCCAGCAGTCGGGACCGGTACAATGAGCAGTTCTTC. Translating it yields CASSRDRYNEQFF.

This sequence joins TRBV6-1 and TRBJ1-1; D ambiguous. Trimming left V 7 bases short and J 4 bases short, with 13 bases between. Germline values: CDR1 MNHNS, CDR2 SASEGT. The CDR3 has 13 residues. In nucleotides, the CDR3 is TGTGCCAGCACGTGGGGATTTGGCACTGAAGCTTTCTTT. Translated: CASTWGFGTEAFF.

The chain employs TRBV7-9 and TRBJ2-5; the D call may be TRBD1 or TRBD2 (6 bases each). The V gene lost 3 bases and the J gene lost 4 bases, with 15 bases spanning the gap. The CDR3 has 15 residues. The germline gives CDR1 SEHNR, CDR2 FQNEAQ (reference sequence). The CDR3 nucleotides are TGTGCCAGCAGCTTGGGGGCGGAGGGTGGAGAGACCCAGTACTTC. Translated, it gives CASSLGAEGGETQYF.

J is TRBJ1-1 and V is TRBV18, with 8 bases fitting TRBD1. The ends lost 4 bases at V and 7 bases at J; junction bases unmatched: 5. The CDR3 is made up of 13 amino acids. Germline CDR1 reads KGHSH; CDR2 reads LQKENI. CDR3 DNA: TGTGCCAGCTCACTCGGGACAGGTTTTGAAGCTTTCTTT. Translating gives CASSLGTGFEAFF.

This clonotype has more than one count but fewer than ten. This chain links TRBV24-1 with TRBJ1-2; D possibly corresponds to TRBD1 (6 bases). The V gene's germline CDR1 is KGHDR and CDR2 SFDVKD. V was pared by 5 bases and J by 0 bases, with 9 bases between. The CDR3 consists of 14 residues. The CDR3 DNA sequence: TGTGCCACCAGTGGGACAGCTACTAACTATGGCTACACCTTC. This gives the protein CATSGTATNYGYTF.

The CDR3 is CASSGGQGAGNTIYF. In nucleotides, the CDR3 is TGCGCCAGCAGCGGGGGACAGGGGGCTGGAAACACCATATATTTT. J is TRBJ1-3 and V is TRBV5-1; TRBD1 agrees at 11 bases. The germline V gene has CDR1 SGHRS and CDR2 YFSETQ. Losses at the gene ends were 4 bases for V and 2 bases for J; bases not matched to a gene: 2. The length of the CDR3 is 15 residues.

This clonotype was seen more than once but under ten times. The chain has TRBV28 and TRBJ2-2; 9 bases map to TRBD2. The CDR3 has 15 amino acids. Trimming removed 7 bases from V and 7 bases from J; junction bases left unmatched: 10. Germline CDR1 reads MDHEN; CDR2 reads SYDVKM. CDR3 nucleotides: TGTGCCAGCACCAGTATCGGGACTAGCATCGGGGAGCTGTTTTTT. It is translated as CASTSIGTSIGELFF. Using reference TRBV28 and TRBJ2-2 for the parts outside the CDR3, the full variable domain is DVKVTQSSRYLVKRTGEKVFLECVQDMDHENMFWYRQDPGLGLRLIYFSYDVKMKEKGDIPEGYSVSREKKERFSLILESASTNQTSMYLCASTSIGTSIGELFFGEGSRLTVL.

Many counts were recorded for this clonotype. The rearrangement links TRBV5-1 to TRBJ2-1, with TRBD2 identical over 9 bases. V dropped 0 bases and J dropped 8; count of bases not matched to a gene: 3. The CDR3 has 14 amino acids. Germline CDR1 is SGHRS and CDR2 is YFSETQ. The CDR3 region has the DNA TGCGCCAGCAGCTTGGTTAGCGGGAGCTATGAGCAGTTCTTC. It translates to CASSLVSGSYEQFF. The whole variable domain, filled in from reference TRBV5-1 and TRBJ2-1, reads KAGVTQTPRYLIKTRGQQVTLSCSPISGHRSVSWYQQTPGQGLQFLFEYFSETQRNKGNFPGRFSGRQFSNSRSEMNVSTLELGDSALYLCASSLVSGSYEQFFGPGTRLTVL.

The chain joins TRBV20-1 to TRBJ2-7, with D unresolved. The CDR3 is 12 amino acids. Trimming cost V 0 bases and J 7 bases, with 10 bases left between them. The germline gives CDR1 DFQATT, CDR2 SNEGSKA (reference sequence). The CDR3 DNA reads TGCAGTGCTAGAGATTTTCGTAAAGAGCAGTACTTC. This sequence encodes CSARDFRKEQYF.

In this sample, this clonotype turned up a few times. The chain joins TRBV6-5 to TRBJ2-3, with D perhaps assigned TRBD1 or TRBD2 (5 bases each). V lost 2 bases, J lost 0 bases, and 9 bases lay in between. The length of the CDR3 is 15 residues. In germline, CDR1 is MNHEY, CDR2 SVGAGI. The chain's CDR3 is CASSYLGVSTDTQYF. DNA of the CDR3: TGTGCCAGCAGTTACCTGGGGGTTAGCACAGATACGCAGTATTTT.

This clonotype was recorded a few times. The chain is built from TRBV28 and TRBJ2-1; perhaps TRBD2 as D (5 bases). With 7 bases removed from V and 5 bases from J, the gap between germline ends came to 21 bases. Germline-derived CDR1 and CDR2 are MDHEN and SYDVKM. CDR3 length: 16 amino acids. The CDR3 region has the DNA TGTGCCAGCAACCCAACTAAACGTTTCGGGGACAATGAGCAGTTCTTC. As protein: CASNPTKRFGDNEQFF.

The rearrangement uses TRBV6-1 and TRBJ2-2; TRBD2 matches at 10 bases. The CDR3 has 15 residues. Germline assignment: CDR1 MNHNS and CDR2 SASEGT. Trimming took 8 bases from V and 1 from J; bases not matched to a gene: 4. CDR3 sequence reads: CASAIAGGNTGELFF. CDR3 DNA: TGTGCCAGCGCCATAGCGGGAGGGAACACCGGGGAGCTGTTTTTT.

V and J are TRBV6-1 and TRBJ1-3; 7 bases map to TRBD1. J gave up 0 bases and V 6 bases, and 8 bases lay outside the gene matches. The CDR3 length is 16 residues. CDR1 is MNHNS, CDR2 SASEGT, per germline. The CDR3 DNA sequence: TGTGCCAGCAGCTCTCTCCGGACAGGCTCTGGAAACACCATATATTTT. As protein: CASSSLRTGSGNTIYF.